The 19 T cell receptor beta chains below all came from one sample that was sequenced in a study of cytotoxic CD8 clonotypes in ibrutinib-treated CLL. The method was immunoSEQ multiplex PCR; TCRdb's version includes in-frame clones alone and lacks a portion of them. The sample consists of over 100,000 clones, approximately 85% of them appearing once. The sequences come from PBMCs, collected after 24 months of ibrutinib treatment. All receptors come from a human donor with chronic lymphocytic leukemia.

The V and J genes are TRBV5-6 and TRBJ2-3; the match to TRBD1 covers 10 bases. This CDR3 region has 14 residues. Unmatched junction bases numbered 2, after V lost 4 bases and J lost 3 bases. Per germline, CDR1 SGHDT and CDR2 YYEEEE. CDR3 amino acids: CASSRDRGTDTQYF. The CDR3 DNA reads as TGTGCCAGCAGCCGGGACAGGGGAACAGATACGCAGTATTTT.

The V call is TRBV7-2, the J call TRBJ2-4; 7 bases fit TRBD1. After removal of 6 bases from V and 1 base from J, the junction contained 3 bases not matched to a gene. The CDR3 sequence is 14 residues long. Germline assignment: CDR1 SGHTA and CDR2 FQGNSA. In DNA, the CDR3 is TGTGCCAGCAGAGAGGGGGCGGCCAAAAACATTCAGTACTTC. This sequence encodes CASREGAAKNIQYF.

The CDR3 reads CASSYKETYGYTF. DNA of the CDR3: TGTGCCAGCAGTTACAAGGAAACTTATGGCTACACCTTC. The chain has TRBV6-6 and TRBJ1-2; D is undetermined. There are 13 residues in the CDR3. V dropped 2 bases and J dropped 5 bases, with 9 bases sitting between them. CDR1 is MNHNY, CDR2 SVGAGI, per germline (reference sequence).

This chain connects TRBV7-6 to TRBJ2-5; D is undetermined. Trimming cost V 2 bases and J 5 bases, with 3 bases left between them. CDR1 is SGHVS and CDR2 is FNYEAQ in the germline V gene. The CDR3 sequence is 11 residues long. The CDR3 protein is CASSLSETQYF. CDR3 DNA: TGTGCCAGCAGCTTATCGGAGACCCAGTACTTC.

V is TRBV6-5 and J is TRBJ1-1; a weak D match, TRBD1 (5 bases). Germline V CDR1 and CDR2: MNHEY, SVGAGI. The length of the CDR3 is 13 residues. Trimming removed 6 bases from V and 1 base from J, with 9 bases in between. DNA of the CDR3: TGTGCCAGCAGCCGAGGGGAGAACACTGAAGCTTTCTTT. The encoded protein is CASSRGENTEAFF.

This rearrangement joins TRBV28 to TRBJ1-5; no firm D call. CDR3 length: 15 amino acids. V lost 4 bases, J lost 5 bases, and 15 bases lay in between. From germline, CDR1 is MDHEN and CDR2 SYDVKM. The CDR3 DNA reads TGTGCCAGCAGTTCCGGACCGATGGTTCATCAGCCCCAGCATTTT. This gives the protein CASSSGPMVHQPQHF.

A single count supports this clone. Written as DNA, the CDR3 is TGTGCCAGTAGTATCATGCGGAGGACTGAAGCTTTCTTT. It specifies CASSIMRRTEAFF. This chain joins TRBV19 and TRBJ1-1; no clear D gene. Trimming pared 3 bases from V and 5 bases from J, leaving 10 bases between. This CDR3 has 13 amino acids. Germline CDR1 is LNHDA and CDR2 is SQIVND (reference sequence). The variable domain in full, with the rest retrieved from reference TRBV19 and TRBJ1-1, is DGGITQSPKYLFRKEGQNVTLSCEQNLNHDAMYWYRQDPGQGLRLIYYSQIVNDFQKGDIAEGYSVSREKKESFPLTVTSAQKNPTAFYLCASSIMRRTEAFFGQGTRLTVV.

This chain uses TRBV30 with TRBJ1-1; no definite D call. Trimming took 1 base from V and 3 from J, leaving 9 bases between them. Germline V gives CDR1 GTSNPN, CDR2 SVGIG (reference sequence). This CDR3 region has 13 residues. CDR3 protein: CAWSGREDTEAFF. The DNA of the CDR3 is TGTGCCTGGAGTGGACGAGAGGACACTGAAGCTTTCTTT.

This chain joins TRBV5-1 and TRBJ2-4, with TRBD2 matching over 10 bases. Trimming removed 7 bases from V and 5 bases from J; junction bases left unmatched: 6. Germline lookup yields CDR1 SGHRS and CDR2 YFSETQ. The CDR3 is 14 residues long. This CDR3 reads CASGTSESQNIQYF. CDR3 nucleotides: TGCGCCAGCGGGACTAGCGAAAGCCAAAACATTCAGTACTTC.

The rearrangement joins TRBV7-2 to TRBJ2-2; 7 bases fit TRBD2. The CDR3 runs to 15 residues. In germline, CDR1 is SGHTA, CDR2 FQGNSA. Trimming cost V 2 bases and J 5 bases; bases outside gene matches: 5. The CDR3: CASSLRTGGTGELFF. In DNA, the CDR3 is TGTGCCAGCAGCTTAAGAACGGGGGGAACCGGGGAGCTGTTTTTT.

The chain combines TRBV28 with TRBJ2-7; TRBD1 matches 8 bases. V gave up 6 bases and J gave up 0 bases; unmatched junction bases: 13. Germline V CDR1 and CDR2: MDHEN, SYDVKM. CDR3 length: 17 amino acids. The CDR3 region is CASRSGAGQANSYEQYF. The CDR3 DNA follows: TGTGCCAGCAGAAGTGGGGCGGGACAGGCGAACTCCTACGAGCAGTACTTC. The full variable domain, completed using reference TRBV28 and TRBJ2-7, is DVKVTQSSRYLVKRTGEKVFLECVQDMDHENMFWYRQDPGLGLRLIYFSYDVKMKEKGDIPEGYSVSREKKERFSLILESASTNQTSMYLCASRSGAGQANSYEQYFGPGTRLTVT.

The chain employs TRBV10-3 and TRBJ1-3, with a weak D call TRBD1 (5 bases). Trimming removed 6 bases at V and 4 bases at J, with 10 bases between. CDR1 is ENHRY and CDR2 is SYGVKD in the germline V gene. The CDR3 covers 13 residues. The CDR3 region has the DNA TGTGCCATCAGATCAACAGGAGGAAACACCATATATTTT. Translation gives CAIRSTGGNTIYF.

This clone has a single count. The V and J genes are TRBV2 and TRBJ1-1; TRBD1 matches 7 bases. Germline loops: CDR1 SNHLY, CDR2 FYNNEI. After removal of 8 bases from V and 5 bases from J, the junction contained 11 bases not matched to a gene. The CDR3 loop spans 14 amino acids. This CDR3 reads CASLQNRGGTEAFF. The CDR3 bases are TGTGCCAGCCTTCAAAACAGGGGCGGTACTGAAGCTTTCTTT.

The chain joins TRBV7-2 to TRBJ2-7; D gene ambiguous. Trimming cost V 5 bases and J 3 bases, with 5 bases left between them. Germline CDR1 SGHTA, CDR2 FQGNSA. CDR3 length: 11 amino acids. The CDR3 DNA sequence: TGTGCCAGCAGCCCTCGCTACGAGCAGTACTTC. It translates to CASSPRYEQYF.

This clone was observed a single time. The CDR3 loop reads CASSIKGQGAGDTQYF. The CDR3 DNA is TGTGCCAGCAGCATAAAGGGACAGGGGGCCGGAGATACGCAGTATTTT. The chain links TRBV7-3 to TRBJ2-3, with 12 positions matching TRBD1. CDR1 and CDR2 from the germline V gene are SGHTA and FQGTGA. CDR3 length: 16 residues. The J segment lost 5 bases and the V segment lost 5 bases, leaving 8 bases of the junction unmatched.

The chain employs TRBV6-1 and TRBJ2-3; the D gene is possibly TRBD2 (5 bases). The CDR3 runs 13 residues. Trimming pared 8 bases from V and 6 bases from J, leaving 15 bases between. Germline V lookup: CDR1 MNHNS, CDR2 SASEGT. The CDR3 DNA sequence: TGTGCCAGCGTGAGGGTCTTGGGGGATACGCAGTATTTT. It specifies CASVRVLGDTQYF.

This chain joins TRBV9 and TRBJ2-3, with D perhaps TRBD2 (6 bases). The CDR3 loop spans 14 amino acids. Trimming took off 0 bases at V and 6 bases at J, with 11 bases between the two ends. CDR1 is SGDLS and CDR2 is YYNGEE in the germline V gene. This CDR3 reads CASSVAGASDTQYF. The CDR3 bases are TGTGCCAGCAGCGTAGCGGGAGCATCGGATACGCAGTATTTT.

This clone has just a few counts. The V and J genes are TRBV2 and TRBJ1-6, with 7 bases that match TRBD1. Trimming at V came to 10 bases and at J to 9 bases, leaving 9 bases not matched to a gene. The CDR3 has 13 amino acids. Germline loops: CDR1 SNHLY, CDR2 FYNNEI. Here the CDR3 DNA reads TGTGCCACCCAACAGGGGATAGGTTCACCCCTCCACTTT. Amino acid sequence: CATQQGIGSPLHF.

This chain links TRBV21-1 with TRBJ2-1; TRBD1 is the table's D call, not checked against the DNA. TRBV21-1 is classified as a pseudogene. The CDR3 contains 14 residues. The CDR3 sequence: CASRAGTGVGEQFF. The CDR3 coding sequence is TGTGCCAGCAGAGCCGGGACAGGGGTTGGTGAGCAGTTCTTC.